Below, 32 T cell receptor beta chains from the same sample are listed, as sequenced in a study of blood T cells in healthy people across ages. Combining a sample-barcoded 5' primer with a J-beta primer mix, a second PCR ran for roughly 6 to 12 cycles. MiXCR, run by TCRdb on the 5' RACE reads, gives a single entry per CDR3 protein. The sample includes about 800,000 distinct CDR3 sequences, 25% of them seen just once. These same data were also listed under a study on T cells of mothers and their children.

Sequencing input: blood. These receptors were obtained from a boy between 5 and 17 years old in good health.

This clonotype was counted a few times. J is TRBJ2-1 and V is TRBV7-9; 8 bases are shared with TRBD1. Per the germline V gene, CDR1 is SEHNR and CDR2 is FQNEAQ (reference sequence). The CDR3 has 15 residues. With V trimmed by 5 bases and J by 0 bases, 3 bases remained unmatched. The CDR3 reads CASSPGQVSYNEQFF. The CDR3 coding sequence is TGTGCCAGCAGCCCGGGACAGGTCTCCTACAATGAGCAGTTCTTC. The variable domain in full, completed from reference TRBV7-9 and TRBJ2-1, reads DTGVSQNPRHKITKRGQNVTFRCDPISEHNRLYWYRQTLGQGPEFLTYFQNEAQLEKSRLLSDRFSAERPKGSFSTLEIQRTEQGDSAMYLCASSPGQVSYNEQFFGPGTRLTVL.

In this sample, this clonotype turned up a few times. The chain carries TRBV20-1 and TRBJ2-5, with 12 bases aligning to TRBD2. This CDR3 region has 14 residues. V was pared by 6 bases and J by 5 bases, with 7 bases of the junction left unmatched. Germline CDR1 DFQATT, CDR2 SNEGSKA (reference sequence). CDR3 loop: CSAASGRARETQYF. The DNA for the CDR3 is TGCAGTGCAGCTAGCGGGAGGGCCCGGGAGACCCAGTACTTC.

The V gene is TRBV27, the J gene TRBJ2-1, with 7 nucleotides matching TRBD2. The germline CDR1 and CDR2 sequences are MNHEY and SMNVEV (reference sequence). The junction had 7 bases not matched to a gene; V was cut back by 3 bases and J by 8 bases. The length of the CDR3 is 14 residues. In DNA, the CDR3 is TGTGCCAGCAGTTTCGGAGGGACTATTGATGAGCAGTTCTTC. It codes for CASSFGGTIDEQFF.

DNA of the CDR3: TGCGCCAGCACGATAGGAAGCCCTCTAGCCAAAAACATTCAGTACTTC. This translates into CASTIGSPLAKNIQYF. The chain employs TRBV5-1 and TRBJ2-4; no reliable D call. Trimming shortened V by 6 bases and J by 0 bases, and 16 bases separated the two germline ends. Germline CDR1 SGHRS, CDR2 YFSETQ. The CDR3 sequence is 16 residues long.

The rearrangement links TRBV6-5 to TRBJ2-1; 10 positions match TRBD2. The germline CDR1 and CDR2 sequences are MNHEY and SVGAGI. Losses at the gene ends were 6 bases for V and 7 bases for J; bases not matched to a gene: 6. The CDR3 is 14 amino acids. The CDR3 DNA reads TGTGCCAGCAGGAGGAGCGGGGGGGCGAATGAGCAGTTCTTC. Protein sequence: CASRRSGGANEQFF.

This clonotype showed up just a few times. CDR3 nucleotides: TGTGCCAGCAGCTTGGCCTCGACTAGCGGGAGTTACGAGCAGTACTTC. Protein sequence: CASSLASTSGSYEQYF. This sequence joins TRBV7-2 and TRBJ2-7; 12 bases are a match to TRBD2. Looked up from germline, CDR1 is SGHTA and CDR2 is FQGNSA. CDR3 length: 16 residues. V was clipped by 3 bases and J by 4 bases; unmatched bases: 7.

This clonotype was seen only a few times. The V and J genes are TRBV5-1 and TRBJ2-3; no clear D gene. The CDR3 extends over 14 amino acids. Germline CDR1 is SGHRS and CDR2 is YFSETQ. The V end was cut by 2 bases, the J end by 6 bases, with 13 bases between. The CDR3 sequence is CASSLSPGPDTQYF. The DNA for the CDR3 is TGCGCCAGCAGCTTAAGTCCCGGGCCGGATACGCAGTATTTT.

This chain links TRBV27 with TRBJ1-2; 9 bases are a match to TRBD1. V lost 6 bases, J lost 2 bases, and 22 bases stayed unmatched. This CDR3 contains 20 residues. Germline V gene data show CDR1 as MNHEY and CDR2 as SMNVEV (reference sequence). The CDR3 bases are TGTGCCAGCAGCCGAGGCCCCCCCTGGGACAGGGATGTTAGGAACTATGGCTACACCTTC. Translating gives CASSRGPPWDRDVRNYGYTF.

A few counts support this clonotype. V usage is TRBV12-3 or TRBV12-4 and J usage is TRBJ2-5, with D possibly TRBD1 on 6 matching bases. The J call may be in error: the DNA end matches TRBJ2-7 better. The CDR3 has 17 amino acids. CDR3 region: CASSLGLPGTYSYEQYF. The DNA for the CDR3 is TGTGCCAGCAGTTTAGGTTTACCCGGGACATACTCCTACGAGCAGTACTTC.

The gene calls are TRBV12-3 or TRBV12-4 and TRBJ2-1; the match to TRBD2 covers 13 bases. Unmatched junction bases numbered 11, after V lost 6 bases and J lost 9 bases. This CDR3 contains 16 residues. The CDR3 coding sequence is TGTGCCAGCAGAAGAGTGGGACTAGCGGGAACTGGTGAGCAGTTCTTC. It encodes CASRRVGLAGTGEQFF.

This clonotype was detected ten times or more. The germline gene is not matched at one end of the junction; a read error may be the cause. The gene calls are TRBV28 and TRBJ2-2; TRBD1 is a possible D gene (6 bases). CDR1 is MDHEN, CDR2 SYDVKM, per germline. CDR3 size: 13 residues. CDR3 region: CASSFGGSGELFF. CDR3 sequence (DNA): TGTGCCAGCAGTTTTGGGGGCTCCGGGGAGCTATTTTTT.

On this clonotype itself: An end of the junction does not agree with germline; a read error may underlie this. V and J are TRBV25-1 and TRBJ2-5; no definite D call. The J call is doubtful: the DNA matches TRBJ2-1 better. The CDR3 runs 11 residues. From germline, CDR1 is MGHDK and CDR2 SYGVNS. This chain's CDR3 is CVSSELTSQFF. The CDR3 DNA reads as TGTGTCAGCAGTGAATTGACCTCTCAGTTCTTC.

This clonotype showed up just a few times. The V and J genes are TRBV7-2 and TRBJ2-7, with TRBD2 matching 7 bases. This CDR3 has 14 amino acids. Per the germline V gene, CDR1 is SGHTA and CDR2 is FQGNSA. Trimming at V came to 6 bases and at J to 3 bases, leaving 8 bases not matched to a gene. This CDR3 is CASSPGGSLYEQYF. The CDR3 nucleotides read TGTGCCAGCAGTCCGGGCGGGAGCCTCTACGAGCAGTACTTC.

The J gene is TRBJ2-1, the V gene TRBV20-1, with 9 bases fitting TRBD2. The DNA end is a closer match to TRBJ2-5, so the J assignment may be wrong. Germline lookup yields CDR1 DFQATT and CDR2 SNEGSKA (reference sequence). CDR3 length equals 17 residues. The CDR3 region is CSARDPGGGRAAETQYF. CDR3 in DNA: TGCAGTGCTAGAGATCCGGGGGGCGGGAGGGCCGCAGAGACCCAGTACTTC.

This clonotype was detected a few times. The chain combines TRBV4-1 with TRBJ2-2; TRBD1 might be the D (6 bases). This CDR3 comprises 16 residues. Trimming cost V 4 bases and J 2 bases, with 14 bases left between them. The germline V gene has CDR1 MGHRA and CDR2 YSYEKL. CDR3 protein: CASSPRTAVNTGELFF. In DNA form, the CDR3 reads TGCGCCAGCAGCCCACGGACAGCGGTCAACACCGGGGAGCTGTTTTTT.

Notes on this clonotype: This may stem from a read error, because a much larger clone lies one nucleotide away. J is TRBJ2-7 and V is TRBV11-2; D is undetermined. The CDR3 is made up of 12 amino acids. Germline V gene lookup returns CDR1 SGHAT and CDR2 FQNNGV. V gave up 4 bases and J gave up 3 bases, with 7 bases separating them. The CDR3 DNA reads as TGTGCCAGCAGCTCGGACCGCTACGAGCAGTACTTC. Translation: CASSSDRYEQYF.

The genes are TRBV7-8 and TRBJ2-5; TRBD1 might be the D (5 bases). There are 15 residues in the CDR3. V gave up 5 bases and J gave up 3 bases, with 16 bases separating them. Germline assignment: CDR1 SGHVS and CDR2 FQNEAQ. The CDR3 reads CASSPPGGHEETQYF. In DNA, the CDR3 is TGTGCCAGCAGCCCCCCCGGCGGACACGAAGAGACCCAGTACTTC.

The CDR3 here is CASSAYSARVNNEQFF. The CDR3 nucleotides read TGTGCCAGCAGTGCCTATAGTGCGAGGGTAAACAATGAGCAGTTCTTC. The rearrangement uses TRBV6-1 and TRBJ2-1; possibly TRBD2 for D (5 bases). The CDR3 loop spans 16 amino acids. The V end lost 4 bases, the J end lost 5 bases, and 18 bases lay between the germline ends. CDR1 is MNHNS and CDR2 is SASEGT in the germline V gene.

A few counts support this clonotype. The gene calls are TRBV7-3 and TRBJ2-3; D not certain. In germline, CDR1 is SGHTA, CDR2 FQGTGA. The CDR3 consists of 13 residues. Between the trimmed V and J ends, which lost 0 bases and 4 bases, there was a span of 5 bases. Here the CDR3 DNA reads TGTGCCAGCAGCTTAACGATCCCAGATACGCAGTATTTT. It translates to CASSLTIPDTQYF.

The V gene is TRBV4-3, the J gene TRBJ2-3, with TRBD1 matching over 7 bases. Germline V gene sequence: CDR1 LGHNA, CDR2 YSLEER. The CDR3 sequence is 17 residues long. The V gene end was trimmed by 0 bases and the J gene end by 2 bases; junction bases not matched to a gene: 8. The CDR3 DNA follows: TGCGCCAGCAGCCAAGATCTAGAGGGGGCGGTCACAGATACGCAGTATTTT. Protein sequence: CASSQDLEGAVTDTQYF.

This clonotype appeared once. At one end the junction does not follow the germline gene, possibly because of a read error. The chain carries TRBV5-5 and TRBJ2-1; 9 nucleotides align to TRBD1. This CDR3 region has 16 residues. CDR1 and CDR2 from the germline V gene are SGHKS and YYEKEE (reference sequence). The chain's CDR3 is CACSLQSGQGIYEQFF. DNA of the CDR3: TGTGCCTGCAGCCTACAGTCGGGACAGGGAATTTATGAGCAGTTCTTC.

This clonotype was seen many times. One junction end disagrees with the germline gene, perhaps due to a read error. This chain links TRBV12-3 or TRBV12-4 with TRBJ1-1; 7 bases align to TRBD1. This CDR3 is built from 14 residues. The CDR3 bases are TGCGCCAGCAGCTTGGGACAGATGAACACTGAAGCTTTCTTT. Translating it yields CASSLGQMNTEAFF.

The chain employs TRBV11-1 and TRBJ2-1; D unclear. This CDR3 spans 13 amino acids. Germline loops: CDR1 SGHAT, CDR2 FQDESV (reference sequence). Trimming shortened V by 5 bases and J by 5 bases, and 10 bases separated the two germline ends. CDR3: CASSPPPNNEQFF. The CDR3 DNA reads as TGTGCCAGCAGCCCACCGCCAAACAATGAGCAGTTCTTC.

The chain's CDR3 is CASSQQGSYNEQFF. Written as DNA, the CDR3 is TGTGCCAGTAGTCAACAGGGCTCCTACAATGAGCAGTTCTTC. The V call is TRBV19, the J call TRBJ2-1; D is perhaps TRBD1 (6 bases). Germline V lookup: CDR1 LNHDA, CDR2 SQIVND (reference sequence). This CDR3 has 14 residues. V lost 5 bases and J 0 bases, leaving 8 bases between the germline ends.

The chain couples TRBV12-3 or TRBV12-4 to TRBJ1-5; D is unresolved. The V end lost 2 bases, the J end lost 0 bases, and 8 bases lay between the germline ends. The CDR3 spans 15 residues. CDR3 region: CASSLRVLSNQPQHF. In DNA form, the CDR3 reads TGTGCCAGCAGTTTACGAGTTCTTAGCAATCAGCCCCAGCATTTT.

The chain is built from TRBV7-9 and TRBJ1-2; TRBD1 agrees at 7 bases. V lost 3 bases to trimming and J lost 2 bases; unmatched junction nucleotides: 3. Looked up from germline, CDR1 is SEHNR and CDR2 is FQNEAQ (reference sequence). The CDR3 length is 14 residues. The CDR3 reads CASSFGQENYGYTF. CDR3 in DNA: TGTGCCAGCAGCTTTGGACAGGAGAACTATGGCTACACCTTC.

This rearrangement joins TRBV20-1 to TRBJ2-5; perhaps TRBD2 as D (6 bases). The J call may be mistaken, given a closer DNA end match to TRBJ2-1. The germline CDR1 and CDR2 sequences are DFQATT and SNEGSKA (reference sequence). This CDR3 is 13 amino acids long. This CDR3 is CSASPGTYNEQFF. In DNA form, the CDR3 reads TGCAGTGCTTCGCCTGGGACTTATAATGAGCAGTTCTTC.

This clonotype has only a few counts. The genes are TRBV12-3 or TRBV12-4 and TRBJ2-7, with 9 bases that match TRBD1. V was clipped by 3 bases and J by 3 bases; unmatched bases: 6. The CDR3 totals 15 residues. The CDR3 DNA reads TGTGCCAGCAGTTTTAACCCGGGACAGGGCTACGAGCAGTACTTC. Translating it yields CASSFNPGQGYEQYF.

The chain links TRBV5-1 to TRBJ2-3; tentatively, D is TRBD2 (6 bases). CDR3 length equals 15 residues. Germline assignment: CDR1 SGHRS and CDR2 YFSETQ. V was clipped by 6 bases and J by 2 bases, with 16 bases between them. The CDR3 here is CASTPRGPNTDTQYF. CDR3 in DNA: TGCGCCAGCACCCCGCGGGGCCCAAACACAGATACGCAGTATTTT.

The chain combines TRBV20-1 with TRBJ2-1; 8 nucleotides match TRBD2. The germline V gene has CDR1 DFQATT and CDR2 SNEGSKA (reference sequence). V was clipped by 4 bases and J by 3 bases; unmatched bases: 8. This CDR3 contains 15 residues. This CDR3 reads CSAIGTSGHYNEQFF. CDR3 in DNA: TGCAGTGCTATTGGAACTAGCGGCCACTACAATGAGCAGTTCTTC.

The chain is built from TRBV12-3 or TRBV12-4 and TRBJ2-7, with TRBD2 identical over 7 bases. The CDR3 extends over 13 amino acids. With V trimmed by 5 bases and J by 4 bases, 5 bases remained unmatched. CDR3 loop: CASSVLAPYEQYF. The CDR3 DNA is TGTGCCAGCAGTGTACTAGCGCCTTACGAGCAGTACTTC.

A few counts support this clonotype. The CDR3 DNA sequence: TGTGCCAGCGCCCTCGGGGACAGGGGGTTTAACGAGCAGTACTTC. Encoded protein: CASALGDRGFNEQYF. The rearrangement uses TRBV2 and TRBJ2-7; 11 positions agree with TRBD1. Trimming took 8 bases from V and 5 from J; bases not matched to a gene: 11. CDR3 length: 15 residues. CDR1 and CDR2 from the germline V gene are SNHLY and FYNNEI. The full variable domain, its missing parts supplied by reference TRBV2 and TRBJ2-7, is EPEVTQTPSHQVTQMGQEVILRCVPISNHLYFYWYRQILGQKVEFLVSFYNNEISEKSEIFDDQFSVERPDGSNFTLKIRSTKLEDSAMYFCASALGDRGFNEQYFGPGTRLTVT.